The subject of this entry is one T cell receptor (beta chain). The record originates from a study of blood T cell repertoires in COVID-19. Across the study: There were acute and convalescent COVID-19 samples, and they came from the United States, Italy and Spain.

V lost 8 bases and J 3 bases, leaving 8 bases between the germline ends. The CDR3 runs 12 residues. Germline-derived CDR1 and CDR2 are SGHTA and FQGTGA. This table comes from immunoSEQ multiplex PCR, and its TCRdb copy is limited to in-frame clones, with some not included. The sample has a few hundred thousand clones; approximately 86% are singletons. V and J are TRBV7-3 and TRBJ1-5, with D possibly matching TRBD1 (6 bases). Specimen: PBMCs or T cells enriched from blood (not recorded which). This clonotype originated in a man younger than 35 with acute COVID-19. CDR3 DNA sequence: TGTGCCAGCGGACAGAACAATCAGCCCCAGCATTTT. Its protein is CASGQNNQPQHF.